This T cell receptor (beta chain) was obtained from a study of blood T cell repertoires in COVID-19. Trimming left V 0 bases short and J 6 bases short, with 7 bases between. CDR3 size: 13 residues. Germline assignment: CDR1 SGHRS and CDR2 YFSETQ. Original data processing: Estimation of nucleated cell counts relied on the amplification of reference gene primers. Sequenced by immunoSEQ multiplex PCR; TCRdb stores in-frame clones only, minus some. The D gene and trimming were derived from the DNA, and the V and J assignments and clone size from that table. Of roughly 140,000 clones listed, 80% to 90% were seen once; the top ten hold approximately 15%.

Sequences were obtained from peripheral blood. This TCR was recovered from a woman in her forties with acute or convalescent COVID-19. The chain links TRBV5-1 to TRBJ1-5; no clear D gene. CDR3: CASSLDPVQPQHF. CDR3 DNA sequence: TGCGCCAGCAGCTTGGATCCTGTTCAGCCCCAGCATTTT.